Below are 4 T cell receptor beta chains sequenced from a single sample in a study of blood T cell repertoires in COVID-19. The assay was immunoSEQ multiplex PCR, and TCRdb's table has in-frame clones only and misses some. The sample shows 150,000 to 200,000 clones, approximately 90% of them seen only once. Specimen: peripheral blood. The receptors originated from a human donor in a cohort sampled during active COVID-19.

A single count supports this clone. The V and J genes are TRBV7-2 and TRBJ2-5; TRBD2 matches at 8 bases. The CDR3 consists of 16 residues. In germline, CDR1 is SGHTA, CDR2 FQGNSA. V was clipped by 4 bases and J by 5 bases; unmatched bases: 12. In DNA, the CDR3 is TGTGCCAGCAGCTCCGCCATTAGCGGGACGTGGGAGACCCAGTACTTC. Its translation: CASSSAISGTWETQYF.

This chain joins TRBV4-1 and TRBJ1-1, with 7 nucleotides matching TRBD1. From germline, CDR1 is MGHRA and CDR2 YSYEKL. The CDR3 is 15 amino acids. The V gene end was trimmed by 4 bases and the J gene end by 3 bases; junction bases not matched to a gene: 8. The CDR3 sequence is CASSPQTGSDTEAFF. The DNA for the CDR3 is TGCGCCAGCAGCCCCCAGACAGGGTCGGACACTGAAGCTTTCTTT.

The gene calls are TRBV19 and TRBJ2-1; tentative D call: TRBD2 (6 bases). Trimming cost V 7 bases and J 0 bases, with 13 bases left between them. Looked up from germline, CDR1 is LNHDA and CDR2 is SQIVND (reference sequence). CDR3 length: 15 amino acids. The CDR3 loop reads CASTQGLSSYNEQFF. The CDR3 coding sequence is TGTGCCAGTACTCAGGGACTTAGCTCCTACAATGAGCAGTTCTTC. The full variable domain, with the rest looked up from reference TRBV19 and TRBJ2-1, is DGGITQSPKYLFRKEGQNVTLSCEQNLNHDAMYWYRQDPGQGLRLIYYSQIVNDFQKGDIAEGYSVSREKKESFPLTVTSAQKNPTAFYLCASTQGLSSYNEQFFGPGTRLTVL.

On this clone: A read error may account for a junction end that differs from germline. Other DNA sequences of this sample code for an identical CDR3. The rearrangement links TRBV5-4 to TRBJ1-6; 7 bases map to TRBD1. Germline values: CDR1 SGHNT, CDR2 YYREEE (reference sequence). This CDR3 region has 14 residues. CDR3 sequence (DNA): TGTGCCAGCAGCTCAGGGACAGATAACTCACCCCTCCACTTT. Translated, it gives CASSSGTDNSPLHF.